Listed below are T cell receptor beta chains from one sample, sequenced in a study of CD8 T cells in ankylosing spondylitis. TCRdb reanalysed the 5' RACE reads using MiXCR and keeps one entry per CDR3 protein. Among around 150,000 distinct CDR3 sequences, roughly 44% were seen once, and the ten largest hold about 16%. Sequenced material: synovial fluid, either unsorted or a sorted T cell fraction (not recorded which). The receptors stem from a male donor with ankylosing spondylitis. CDR3s include the opening cysteine and the closing phenylalanine or tryptophan. D genes are given only for firm matches. A row's size may be missing; if present it is once, few, many or a size class.

d_call	j_call	clone_size	cdr3_length	v_call	cdr3_aa	cdr3_nt
TRBD1	TRBJ1-2	few	13	TRBV6-2/TRBV6-3	CASSLGQGHGYTF	TGTGCCAGCAGCCTTGGACAGGGACATGGCTACACCTTC
.	TRBJ1-3	.	17	TRBV12-3/TRBV12-4	CASSLGNRVFSGNTIYF	TGTGCCAGCAGTTTGGGGAACAGGGTATTCTCTGGAAACACCATATATTTT
TRBD2	TRBJ2-3	.	15	TRBV28	CASGGGGSSTDTQYF	TGTGCCAGCGGCGGCGGGGGTTCTAGCACAGATACGCAGTATTTT
TRBD2	TRBJ2-1	few	15	TRBV12-3/TRBV12-4	CASSFTGTSYNEQFF	TGTGCCAGCAGTTTTACCGGGACTAGCTACAATGAGCAGTTCTTC
.	TRBJ2-7	.	14	TRBV7-9	CASSSGVSWYEQYF	TGTGCCAGCAGCTCAGGGGTATCTTGGTACGAGCAGTACTTC
TRBD1	TRBJ1-4	.	13	TRBV25-1	CASRTGGHEKLFF	TGTGCCAGCAGGACAGGGGGGCATGAAAAACTGTTTTTT
TRBD2	TRBJ2-3	.	16	TRBV6-2/TRBV6-3	CASYMARRERGDTQYF	TGTGCCAGTTATATGGCACGGCGGGAGAGGGGAGATACGCAGTATTTT
.	TRBJ2-2	once	15	TRBV12-3/TRBV12-4	CASSLALRGVGELFF	TGTGCCAGCAGTTTAGCGTTGCGGGGAGTCGGGGAGCTGTTTTTT
.	TRBJ2-1	.	18	TRBV6-1	CASSEARATQRPYNEQFF	TGTGCCAGCAGTGAAGCAAGGGCAACCCAGCGCCCCTACAATGAGCAGTTCTTC
.	TRBJ1-2	few	13	TRBV20-1	CSARDVDNYGYTF	TGCAGTGCTAGAGATGTAGACAACTATGGCTACACCTTC
.	TRBJ1-2	.	18	TRBV4-3	CASSPRLRRGPANYGYTF	TGCGCCAGCAGTCCCCGACTACGGCGGGGACCAGCTAACTATGGCTACACCTTC
TRBD1	TRBJ1-2	.	17	TRBV11-2	CASSSQIGQGGYYGYTF	TGTGCCAGCAGCTCCCAAATAGGACAGGGGGGATACTATGGCTACACCTTC
.	TRBJ2-2	few	13	TRBV29-1	CSVLFSNTGELFF	TGCAGCGTGCTCTTTTCCAACACCGGGGAGCTGTTTTTT
.	TRBJ2-3	.	15	TRBV12-3/TRBV12-4	CASSLEYSATDTQYF	TGTGCCAGCAGTTTAGAATACAGCGCCACAGATACGCAGTATTTT
.	TRBJ1-2	few	17	TRBV4-3	CASSHSRAPEHNYGYTF	TGCGCCAGCAGCCATTCAAGGGCGCCGGAACATAACTATGGCTACACCTTC
.	TRBJ2-1	.	16	TRBV19	CASSIRGLAINHEQFF	TGTGCCAGTAGTATAAGAGGGCTGGCAATAAACCATGAGCAGTTCTTC
.	TRBJ2-7	few	13	TRBV12-3/TRBV12-4	CASGWELEGEQYF	TGTGCCAGCGGCTGGGAGTTAGAAGGCGAGCAGTACTTC
TRBD1	TRBJ2-3	few	18	TRBV13	CASSPGQGPSSLTDTQYF	TGTGCCAGCAGCCCCGGACAGGGACCGTCATCCCTCACAGATACGCAGTATTTT
.	TRBJ2-4	few	15	TRBV4-1	CASSPSFVSKNIQYF	TGCGCCAGCAGCCCGTCGTTTGTGTCCAAAAACATTCAGTACTTC
TRBD1	TRBJ2-4	.	15	TRBV5-1	CASSGAPGQRNIQYF	TGCGCCAGCAGTGGCGCTCCGGGACAGAGAAACATTCAGTACTTC
.	TRBJ2-7	.	17	TRBV12-3/TRBV12-4	CASSLSADRPQYYEQYF	TGTGCCAGCAGTTTGTCGGCCGACAGGCCACAATACTACGAGCAGTACTTC
.	TRBJ2-3	.	14	TRBV11-2	CASSLERGTDTQYF	TGTGCCAGCAGCTTAGAACGGGGGACAGATACGCAGTATTTT
.	TRBJ2-1	.	15	TRBV4-2	CASSQDPGEGNEQFF	TGTGCCAGCAGCCAAGACCCGGGAGAGGGCAATGAGCAGTTCTTC
TRBD1	TRBJ2-2	few	18	TRBV24-1	CATSDLQNDRELAGELFF	TGTGCCACCAGTGATTTGCAAAACGACAGGGAGCTCGCCGGGGAGCTGTTTTTT
.	TRBJ2-7	.	13	TRBV6-1	CASRIGQQYEQYF	TGTGCCAGCAGGATCGGACAGCAGTACGAGCAGTACTTC
TRBD1	TRBJ1-4	many	13	TRBV14	CASSAGGNEKLFF	TGTGCCAGCAGCGCAGGGGGAAATGAAAAACTGTTTTTT
TRBD2	TRBJ2-3	few	20	TRBV11-1	CASSLGSTSGGPHSTDTQYF	TGTGCCAGCAGCTTAGGGTCGACTAGCGGGGGGCCGCACAGCACAGATACGCAGTATTTT
.	TRBJ1-1	.	12	TRBV20-1	CSARDNSPEAFF	TGCAGTGCTAGAGATAACAGCCCTGAAGCTTTCTTT
.	TRBJ1-2	few	15	TRBV7-9	CASSLDHPEPYGYTF	TGTGCCAGCAGCTTAGACCACCCGGAACCGTATGGCTACACCTTC
TRBD2	TRBJ2-3	few	14	TRBV29-1	CSVPPLAGPDTQYF	TGCAGCGTTCCCCCCCTAGCGGGACCAGATACGCAGTATTTT
TRBD1	TRBJ2-7	.	15	TRBV7-6	CASSLRDSRDYEQYF	TGTGCCAGCAGCTTAAGGGACAGCCGAGACTACGAGCAGTACTTC
.	TRBJ2-1	few	15	TRBV6-2/TRBV6-3	CASSQGGHSYNEQFF	TGTGCCAGCAGTCAGGGGGGCCACTCCTACAATGAGCAGTTCTTC
TRBD2	TRBJ2-7	few	13	TRBV6-1	CASGLAGANEQYF	TGTGCCAGCGGACTAGCGGGAGCCAACGAGCAGTACTTC